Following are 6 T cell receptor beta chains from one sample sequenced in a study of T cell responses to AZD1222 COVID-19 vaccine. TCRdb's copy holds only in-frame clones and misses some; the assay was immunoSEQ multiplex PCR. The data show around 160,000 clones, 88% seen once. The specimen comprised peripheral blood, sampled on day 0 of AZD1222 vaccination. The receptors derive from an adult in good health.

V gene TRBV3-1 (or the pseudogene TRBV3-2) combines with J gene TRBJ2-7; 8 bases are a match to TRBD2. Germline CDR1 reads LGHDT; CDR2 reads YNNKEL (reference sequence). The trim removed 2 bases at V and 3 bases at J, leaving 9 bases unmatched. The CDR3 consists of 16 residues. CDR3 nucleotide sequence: TGTGCCAGCAGCCAAAATCGGGGGGGCCTAAGCTACGAGCAGTACTTC. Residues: CASSQNRGGLSYEQYF.

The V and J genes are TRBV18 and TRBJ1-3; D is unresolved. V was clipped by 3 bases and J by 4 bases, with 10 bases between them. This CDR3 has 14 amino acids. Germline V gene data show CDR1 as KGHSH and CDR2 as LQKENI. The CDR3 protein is CASSPSRGGNTIYF. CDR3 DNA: TGTGCCAGCTCACCGTCAAGAGGAGGAAACACCATATATTTT.

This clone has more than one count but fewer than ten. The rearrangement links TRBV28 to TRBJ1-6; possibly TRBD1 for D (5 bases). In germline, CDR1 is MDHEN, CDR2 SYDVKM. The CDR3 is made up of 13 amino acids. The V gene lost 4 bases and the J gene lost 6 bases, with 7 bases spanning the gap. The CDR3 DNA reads TGTGCCAGCAGTTGGGGGAGTAATTCACCCCTCCACTTT. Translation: CASSWGSNSPLHF.

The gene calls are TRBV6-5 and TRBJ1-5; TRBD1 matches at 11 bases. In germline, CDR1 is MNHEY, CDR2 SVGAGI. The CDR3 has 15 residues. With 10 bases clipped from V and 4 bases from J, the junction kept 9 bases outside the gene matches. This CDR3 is CATGGGTGGNQPQHF. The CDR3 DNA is TGTGCCACCGGGGGAGGGACAGGGGGTAATCAGCCCCAGCATTTT.

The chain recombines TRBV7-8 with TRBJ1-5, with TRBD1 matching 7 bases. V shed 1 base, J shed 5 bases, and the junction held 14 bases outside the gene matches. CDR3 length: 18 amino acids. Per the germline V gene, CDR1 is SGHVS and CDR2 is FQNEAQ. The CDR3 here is CASSLVLPGQLTHQPQHF. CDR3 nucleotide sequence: TGTGCCAGCAGCTTAGTGCTTCCGGGACAGCTGACCCATCAGCCCCAGCATTTT.

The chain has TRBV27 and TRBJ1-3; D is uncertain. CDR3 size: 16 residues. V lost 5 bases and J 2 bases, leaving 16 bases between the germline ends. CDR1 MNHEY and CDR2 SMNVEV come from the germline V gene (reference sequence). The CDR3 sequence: CASSPFSGSPGNTIYF. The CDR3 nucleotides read TGTGCCAGCAGTCCGTTCTCGGGGTCTCCTGGAAACACCATATATTTT.